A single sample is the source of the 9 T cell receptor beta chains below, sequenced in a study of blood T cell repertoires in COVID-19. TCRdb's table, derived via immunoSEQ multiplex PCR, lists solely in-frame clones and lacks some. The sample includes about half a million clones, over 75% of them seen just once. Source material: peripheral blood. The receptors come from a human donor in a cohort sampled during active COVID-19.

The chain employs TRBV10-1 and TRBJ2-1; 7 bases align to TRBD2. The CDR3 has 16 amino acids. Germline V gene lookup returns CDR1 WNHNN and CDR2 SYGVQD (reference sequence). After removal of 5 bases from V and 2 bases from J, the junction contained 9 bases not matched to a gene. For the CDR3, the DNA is TGCGCCAGCAGTACCCTAGCGGCTACGACCTACAATGAGCAGTTCTTC. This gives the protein CASSTLAATTYNEQFF.

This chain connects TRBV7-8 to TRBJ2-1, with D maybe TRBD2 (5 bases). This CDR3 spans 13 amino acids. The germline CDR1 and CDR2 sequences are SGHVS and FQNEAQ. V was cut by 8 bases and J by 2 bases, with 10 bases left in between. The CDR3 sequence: CASGAEAYNEQFF. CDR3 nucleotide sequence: TGTGCCAGCGGAGCGGAGGCCTACAATGAGCAGTTCTTC.

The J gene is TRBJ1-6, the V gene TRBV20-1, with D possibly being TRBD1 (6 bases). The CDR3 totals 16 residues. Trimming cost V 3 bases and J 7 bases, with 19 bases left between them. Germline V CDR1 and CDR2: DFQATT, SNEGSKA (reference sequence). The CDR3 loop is CSASYGGATANSPLHF. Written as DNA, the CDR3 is TGCAGTGCTAGTTACGGGGGGGCGACAGCAAATTCACCCCTCCACTTT.

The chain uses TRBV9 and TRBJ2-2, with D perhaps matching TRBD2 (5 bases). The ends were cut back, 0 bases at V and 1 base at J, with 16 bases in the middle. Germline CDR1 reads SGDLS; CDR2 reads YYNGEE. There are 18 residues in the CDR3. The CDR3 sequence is CASSVATLTTLNTGELFF. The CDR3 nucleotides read TGTGCCAGCAGCGTAGCTACCCTGACTACTCTGAACACCGGGGAGCTGTTTTTT. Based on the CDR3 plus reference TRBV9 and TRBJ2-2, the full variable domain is DSGVTQTPKHLITATGQRVTLRCSPRSGDLSVYWYQQSLDQGLQFLIQYYNGEERAKGNILERFSAQQFPDLHSELNLSSLELGDSALYFCASSVATLTTLNTGELFFGEGSRLTVL.

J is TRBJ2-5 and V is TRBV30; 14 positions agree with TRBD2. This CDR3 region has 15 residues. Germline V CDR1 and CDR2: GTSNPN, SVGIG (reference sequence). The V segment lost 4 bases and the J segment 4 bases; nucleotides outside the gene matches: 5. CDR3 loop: CAWNRGLAGGETQYF. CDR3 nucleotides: TGTGCCTGGAATCGAGGACTAGCGGGAGGAGAGACCCAGTACTTC.

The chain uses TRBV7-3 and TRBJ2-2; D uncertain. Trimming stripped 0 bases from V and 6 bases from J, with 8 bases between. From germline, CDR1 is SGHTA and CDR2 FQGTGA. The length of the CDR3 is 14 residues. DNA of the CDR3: TGTGCCAGCAGCTTAACCGGAGAGGCCGGGGAGCTGTTTTTT. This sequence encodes CASSLTGEAGELFF.

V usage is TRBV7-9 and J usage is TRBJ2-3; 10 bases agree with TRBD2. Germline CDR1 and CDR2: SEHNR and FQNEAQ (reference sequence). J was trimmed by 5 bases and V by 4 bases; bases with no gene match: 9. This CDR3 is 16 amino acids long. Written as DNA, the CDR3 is TGTGCCAGCAGCTCGATTCTAGCGGGAGAGGTAGATACGCAGTATTTT. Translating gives CASSSILAGEVDTQYF.

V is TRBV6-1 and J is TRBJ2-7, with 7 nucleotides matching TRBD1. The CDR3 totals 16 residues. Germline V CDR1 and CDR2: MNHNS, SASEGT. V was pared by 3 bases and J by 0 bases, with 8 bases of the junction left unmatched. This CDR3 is CASSEVWTGDSYEQYF. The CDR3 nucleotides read TGTGCCAGCAGTGAGGTCTGGACAGGAGACTCCTACGAGCAGTACTTC.

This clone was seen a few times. The CDR3, as DNA: TGTGCCAGCAGCTTTTTAGACAATCAGCCCCAGCATTTT. This codes for CASSFLDNQPQHF. V and J are TRBV7-8 and TRBJ1-5; the D is unclear. V was trimmed by 3 bases and J by 3 bases, leaving 6 bases between them. The length of the CDR3 is 13 residues. The germline gives CDR1 SGHVS, CDR2 FQNEAQ.